Listed below are T cell receptor beta chains from one sample, sequenced in a study of technical replicates of blood from a few donors. Assay: immunoSEQ multiplex PCR; the TCRdb copy retains only in-frame clones and omits some. The sample holds just over 95,000 clones; approximately 96% are singletons and the top ten take 0.23%. The sample taken for sequencing was T cells isolated from PBMCs. The receptors stem from a human donor in good health. CDR3s include the opening cysteine and the closing phenylalanine or tryptophan. Each record gives: V gene, D gene, clone size, J gene, CDR3 DNA, CDR3 protein. The D gene is left open where the match is weak. Not every row has a clone size; where given, it reads once, few, many or a size class.

v_call: TRBV11-3; d_call: TRBD2; clone_size: few; j_call: TRBJ2-1; cdr3_nt: TGTGCCAGCAGCCCGGGACGGACTAGCGGGAGTTCCAATGAGCAGTTCTTC; cdr3_aa: CASSPGRTSGSSNEQFF
v_call: TRBV5-4; d_call: .; clone_size: .; j_call: TRBJ1-1; cdr3_nt: TGTGCCAGCAGCTTGCTGAGTTTTACGGACACTGAAGCTTTCTTT; cdr3_aa: CASSLLSFTDTEAFF
v_call: TRBV4-1; d_call: .; clone_size: once; j_call: TRBJ1-2; cdr3_nt: TGCGCCAGCAGCCTGCTGGAGGACTATGGCTACACCTTC; cdr3_aa: CASSLLEDYGYTF
v_call: TRBV4-2; d_call: TRBD2; clone_size: .; j_call: TRBJ2-7; cdr3_nt: TGTGCCAGCAGCCAAGACAGCGGGGGTCCCTACGAGCAGTACTTC; cdr3_aa: CASSQDSGGPYEQYF
v_call: TRBV6-1; d_call: .; clone_size: .; j_call: TRBJ2-3; cdr3_nt: TGTGCCAGCAGTGAAGCGGCAGGGGCAGATACGCAGTATTTT; cdr3_aa: CASSEAAGADTQYF
v_call: TRBV5-1; d_call: TRBD1; clone_size: .; j_call: TRBJ1-1; cdr3_nt: TGCGCCAGCAGCTTGGAACTTCCGAGACAGGGGGCTTTCTTT; cdr3_aa: CASSLELPRQGAFF
v_call: TRBV30; d_call: .; clone_size: few; j_call: TRBJ1-1; cdr3_nt: TGTGCCTGGAGTGTACCCCCGGGGTTATTCACTGAAGCTTTCTTT; cdr3_aa: CAWSVPPGLFTEAFF
v_call: TRBV5-1; d_call: .; clone_size: .; j_call: TRBJ2-5; cdr3_nt: TGCGCCAGCAGCTTGAGTGCGGGACAAGAGACCCAGTACTTC; cdr3_aa: CASSLSAGQETQYF
v_call: TRBV11-3; d_call: .; clone_size: .; j_call: TRBJ2-7; cdr3_nt: TGTGCCAGCAGCTTAGCGGACTCCCCTATGGAGCAGTACTTC; cdr3_aa: CASSLADSPMEQYF
v_call: TRBV14; d_call: TRBD1; clone_size: .; j_call: TRBJ2-3; cdr3_nt: TGTGCCAGCAGCCAAGGGGGACAGGGGCGGTCAGATACGCAGTATTTT; cdr3_aa: CASSQGGQGRSDTQYF
v_call: TRBV7-3; d_call: .; clone_size: .; j_call: TRBJ1-1; cdr3_nt: TGTGCCAGCAGCGCACAACCGAACACTGAAGCTTTCTTT; cdr3_aa: CASSAQPNTEAFF
v_call: TRBV2; d_call: TRBD1; clone_size: .; j_call: TRBJ1-2; cdr3_nt: TGTGCCAGCAGTGAATATGGGGGACAGAACTATGGCTACACCTTC; cdr3_aa: CASSEYGGQNYGYTF
v_call: TRBV4-1; d_call: TRBD1; clone_size: .; j_call: TRBJ2-3; cdr3_nt: TGCGCCAGCATGGGGACAGGGGGCACAGATACGCAGTATTTT; cdr3_aa: CASMGTGGTDTQYF
v_call: TRBV11-3; d_call: TRBD2; clone_size: .; j_call: TRBJ2-2; cdr3_nt: TGTGCCAGCAGCAATTTACCAAGCGGGGCCACCGGGGAGCTGTTTTTT; cdr3_aa: CASSNLPSGATGELFF
v_call: TRBV4-1; d_call: .; clone_size: .; j_call: TRBJ1-1; cdr3_nt: TGCGCCAGCAGCCAAGACCGTGGGCCTGAAGCTTTCTTT; cdr3_aa: CASSQDRGPEAFF
v_call: TRBV19; d_call: TRBD2; clone_size: .; j_call: TRBJ2-1; cdr3_nt: TGTGCCAGTAGTACCTCCGGACTAGCGGGAGATCATGAGCAGTTCTTC; cdr3_aa: CASSTSGLAGDHEQFF
v_call: TRBV18; d_call: TRBD2; clone_size: once; j_call: TRBJ2-7; cdr3_nt: TGTGCCAGCTCACCCCAAGCCCCCCTAGCGGCACCTTACGAGCAGTACTTC; cdr3_aa: CASSPQAPLAAPYEQYF
v_call: TRBV20-1; d_call: .; clone_size: .; j_call: TRBJ2-1; cdr3_nt: TGCAGTGCTAGTCGAGGCAATGAGCAGTTCTTC; cdr3_aa: CSASRGNEQFF
v_call: TRBV11-3; d_call: .; clone_size: .; j_call: TRBJ2-1; cdr3_nt: TGTGCCAGCAGCTTGTCAGGCTCGCTCAATGAGCAGTTCTTC; cdr3_aa: CASSLSGSLNEQFF
v_call: TRBV7-3; d_call: .; clone_size: once; j_call: TRBJ2-7; cdr3_nt: TGTGCCAGCAGCACCGACTCCAGTACCTACGAGCAGTACTTC; cdr3_aa: CASSTDSSTYEQYF
v_call: TRBV7-2; d_call: .; clone_size: medium-sized; j_call: TRBJ2-2; cdr3_nt: TGTGCCAGCAGCATCGACAGGCCCCTCGCGAACACCGGGGAGCTGTTTTTT; cdr3_aa: CASSIDRPLANTGELFF
v_call: TRBV9; d_call: .; clone_size: once; j_call: TRBJ1-1; cdr3_nt: TGTGCCAGCAGCGCTTCCGGAGGAGGACTGGGGAGCACTGAAGCTTTCTTT; cdr3_aa: CASSASGGGLGSTEAFF
v_call: TRBV5-6; d_call: TRBD2; clone_size: .; j_call: TRBJ2-1; cdr3_nt: TGTGCCAGCAGTCCGCTAGGACTAGCGGGGGGTTACAATGAGCAGTTCTTC; cdr3_aa: CASSPLGLAGGYNEQFF
v_call: TRBV19; d_call: .; clone_size: .; j_call: TRBJ1-1; cdr3_nt: TGTGCCAGTAACCGGGGGGGGGCTGGGACTGAAGCTTTCTTT; cdr3_aa: CASNRGGAGTEAFF
v_call: TRBV14; d_call: TRBD1; clone_size: once; j_call: TRBJ1-5; cdr3_nt: TGTGCCAGCAGCCAGACAGGGGGCAATCAGCCCCAGCATTTT; cdr3_aa: CASSQTGGNQPQHF
v_call: TRBV5-1; d_call: TRBD1; clone_size: .; j_call: TRBJ2-7; cdr3_nt: TGCGCCAGCAGCTTGTGGGACAGGCGCTACGAGCAGTACTTC; cdr3_aa: CASSLWDRRYEQYF
v_call: TRBV2; d_call: .; clone_size: .; j_call: TRBJ1-5; cdr3_nt: TGTGCCAGCGCGCAGGGCTATAGCAATCAGCCCCAGCATTTT; cdr3_aa: CASAQGYSNQPQHF
v_call: TRBV7-6; d_call: .; clone_size: .; j_call: TRBJ2-7; cdr3_nt: TGTGCCAGCAGCTTAGGGGCAGGACACGCCTACGAGCAGTACTTC; cdr3_aa: CASSLGAGHAYEQYF
v_call: TRBV2; d_call: .; clone_size: .; j_call: TRBJ1-1; cdr3_nt: TGTGCCAGCAGTGAATCGCAGGGGATATATCCTGAAGCTTTCTTT; cdr3_aa: CASSESQGIYPEAFF